The 24 T cell receptor beta chains listed next were all sequenced from one sample in a study of blood T cell repertoires in COVID-19 (dated by TCRdb to 2019 to 2021). Library creation used the immunoSEQ multiplex PCR assay. TCRdb limited this immuneACCESS table to in-frame rearrangements with V and J called. A share of clones is missing; checked studies link under half to unresolved V genes, and the rest is unexplained. The sample table holds some 78,000 clones, of which around 83% were seen once. In total, the top ten clones hold 3% to 4% of the sample. What was sequenced was peripheral blood. Receptor source: a man aged 50-59 years with acute or convalescent COVID-19.

Comment on this clone: Mismatch with germline at one junction end may stem from a read error. V usage is TRBV6-2 or TRBV6-3 and J usage is TRBJ1-2; TRBD1 agrees at 7 bases. Germline CDR1 and CDR2: MNHEY and SVGEGT. This CDR3 is 11 amino acids long. The CDR3 nucleotides are TGTGCCAGCAGTCAAGGGACAGTCAGTCACTTC. Protein sequence: CASSQGTVSHF.

V and J are TRBV24-1 and TRBJ2-3, with a possible D match to TRBD1 (5 bases). V dropped 4 bases and J dropped 1 base, with 5 bases sitting between them. This CDR3 spans 13 amino acids. Germline values: CDR1 KGHDR, CDR2 SFDVKD. The DNA for the CDR3 is TGTGCCACCAGTGACAGGGGCACAGATACGCAGTATTTT. Residues: CATSDRGTDTQYF.

This clone was seen at least ten times. The junction departs from the called germline gene at one end, perhaps through a read error. The J gene is TRBJ1-5, the V gene TRBV15; TRBD1 aligns across 8 bases. Per germline, CDR1 LNHNV and CDR2 YYDKDF (reference sequence). CDR3 size: 13 residues. The CDR3 here is CATSREWDRYMDF. The CDR3 nucleotides read TGTGCCACCAGCAGAGAGTGGGACAGGTATATGGATTTT.

V is TRBV6-5 and J is TRBJ1-3; tentatively, D is TRBD1 (5 bases). The V end lost 5 bases, the J end lost 0 bases, and 11 bases lay between the germline ends. The CDR3 consists of 15 residues. The germline V gene encodes CDR1 MNHEY and CDR2 SVGAGI. The CDR3 coding sequence is TGTGCCAGCAGTAACGGACAAACCTCTGGAAACACCATATATTTT. The encoded protein is CASSNGQTSGNTIYF.

The table lists this clone with a count of one. This chain links TRBV11-2 with TRBJ2-7; D may be TRBD1 (6 bases). V dropped 2 bases and J dropped 4 bases, with 15 bases sitting between them. The CDR3 contains 15 residues. Germline V gene lookup returns CDR1 SGHAT and CDR2 FQNNGV. This chain's CDR3 is CASSLNSDRRYEQYF. For the CDR3, the DNA is TGTGCCAGCAGCTTAAACTCGGACAGAAGATACGAGCAGTACTTC.

The V call is TRBV4-1, the J call TRBJ2-7; the D gene is possibly TRBD2 (5 bases). The CDR3 is made up of 13 amino acids. With 4 bases removed from V and 7 bases from J, the gap between germline ends came to 14 bases. Germline CDR1 MGHRA, CDR2 YSYEKL. The CDR3 coding sequence is TGCGCCAGCAGCCGCGACGTTTCGGGAGAGCAGTACTTC. Protein: CASSRDVSGEQYF.

The gene calls are TRBV3-1 (or the pseudogene TRBV3-2) and TRBJ2-7, with 12 bases lining up with TRBD2. With V trimmed by 3 bases and J by 4 bases, 4 bases remained unmatched. Germline V lookup: CDR1 LGHDT, CDR2 YNNKEL (reference sequence). The CDR3 has 15 amino acids. CDR3 nucleotides: TGTGCCAGCAGCCAGTCGACTAGCGGGGGTTACGAGCAGTACTTC. Its translation: CASSQSTSGGYEQYF.

V is TRBV3-1 (or the pseudogene TRBV3-2) and J is TRBJ1-2; 7 positions match TRBD1. CDR1 is LGHDT, CDR2 YNNKEL, per germline (reference sequence). V shed 1 base, J shed 7 bases, and the junction held 3 bases outside the gene matches. The CDR3 runs 13 residues. The chain's CDR3 is CASSQGNRGGYTF. The CDR3, as DNA: TGTGCCAGCAGCCAAGGTAACAGGGGTGGCTACACCTTC.

This clone has just one count. This chain uses TRBV14 with TRBJ2-2; D not resolved. CDR1 SGHDN and CDR2 FVKESK come from the germline V gene. The CDR3 runs to 12 residues. V lost 3 bases and J 9 bases, leaving 8 bases between the germline ends. The CDR3, as DNA: TGTGCCAGCAGCCAGACACGGAGGGAGCTGTTTTTT. Protein sequence: CASSQTRRELFF.

The V call is TRBV11-2, the J call TRBJ2-2, with a tentative D call TRBD2 (6 bases). Between the trimmed V and J ends, which lost 4 bases and 5 bases, there was a span of 8 bases. CDR1 and CDR2 from the germline V gene are SGHAT and FQNNGV. The length of the CDR3 is 13 residues. For the CDR3, the DNA is TGTGCCAGCAGCTCCCGGGAGACCGGGGAGCTGTTTTTT. Its protein is CASSSRETGELFF.

The genes are TRBV24-1 and TRBJ2-1; 11 bases agree with TRBD2. This CDR3 comprises 16 residues. Germline-derived CDR1 and CDR2 are KGHDR and SFDVKD. Trimming took 4 bases from V and 6 from J; bases not matched to a gene: 7. The CDR3 here is CATSDLIAGGPNEQFF. CDR3 bases: TGTGCCACCAGTGACCTCATAGCGGGAGGGCCCAATGAGCAGTTCTTC.

Only one count was recorded for this clone. The chain joins TRBV18 to TRBJ1-2; the match to TRBD1 covers 7 bases. J gave up 7 bases and V 6 bases, and 11 bases lay outside the gene matches. Germline V gene data show CDR1 as KGHSH and CDR2 as LQKENI. The CDR3 runs 14 residues. CDR3 region: CASSPFGGGVGYTF. CDR3 nucleotide sequence: TGTGCCAGCTCCCCGTTCGGAGGGGGCGTTGGCTACACCTTC.

The J gene is TRBJ1-5, the V gene TRBV27, with 8 bases that match TRBD1. Germline V gives CDR1 MNHEY, CDR2 SMNVEV (reference sequence). The CDR3 is 15 residues long. The junction had 10 bases not matched to a gene; V was cut back by 5 bases and J by 7 bases. CDR3 DNA sequence: TGTGCCAGCAGTACCGGGACAGGTTCGGGACAGCCCCAGCATTTT. This encodes CASSTGTGSGQPQHF.

The rearrangement joins TRBV5-8 to TRBJ2-2, with a possible D match to TRBD2 (5 bases). Per the germline V gene, CDR1 is SGHTS and CDR2 is YDEGEE. The CDR3 is 15 residues long. The V end lost 0 bases, the J end lost 4 bases, and 10 bases lay between the germline ends. The CDR3 DNA reads as TGTGCCAGCAGCTTGGGCGAGGGCCTCACCGGGGAGCTGTTTTTT. This sequence encodes CASSLGEGLTGELFF.

The V and J genes are TRBV6-4 and TRBJ2-6, with 7 bases identical to TRBD1. This CDR3 contains 17 residues. Germline V gives CDR1 MRHNA, CDR2 SNTAGT. With V trimmed by 4 bases and J by 0 bases, 6 bases remained unmatched. CDR3 DNA: TGTGCCAGCAGTGGAGGGACAGATTTCTCTGGGGCCAACGTCCTGACTTTC. As protein: CASSGGTDFSGANVLTF.

This clone was found a few times. The rearrangement uses TRBV27 and TRBJ2-7; D may be TRBD2 (5 bases). CDR1 and CDR2 from the germline V gene are MNHEY and SMNVEV (reference sequence). V was clipped by 8 bases and J by 4 bases, with 6 bases between them. CDR3 size: 10 residues. The CDR3 DNA follows: TGTGCCAGCGGGAGATACGAGCAGTACTTC. It encodes CASGRYEQYF.

CDR3 in amino acids: CAGGQGGMNTEAFF. The CDR3 DNA is TGTGCCGGAGGACAGGGAGGGATGAACACTGAAGCTTTCTTT. The J gene is TRBJ1-1, the V gene TRBV2; 8 nucleotides align to TRBD1. In germline, CDR1 is SNHLY, CDR2 FYNNEI. The V and J ends lost 11 bases and 0 bases, in that order; junction bases with no gene match: 8. CDR3 length equals 14 residues.

This chain links TRBV19 with TRBJ1-2; no clear D. CDR1 is LNHDA, CDR2 SQIVND, per germline (reference sequence). V lost 3 bases and J 0 bases, leaving 8 bases between the germline ends. CDR3 length equals 14 residues. The CDR3 DNA reads TGTGCCAGTAGTATGGGCACCGCTAACTATGGCTACACCTTC. This encodes CASSMGTANYGYTF.

V usage is TRBV4-2 and J usage is TRBJ1-2; D gene ambiguous. The germline V and J ends were trimmed by 1 base and 4 bases, with 16 bases remaining between them. This CDR3 has 16 residues. Germline-derived CDR1 and CDR2 are LGHNA and YNFKEQ. CDR3 coding DNA: TGTGCCAGCAGCCAAGCCCAGCGGGAGGCGGCCTATGGCTACACCTTC. Translating it yields CASSQAQREAAYGYTF.

The V gene is TRBV13, the J gene TRBJ2-7; D might be TRBD2 (6 bases). V was clipped by 4 bases and J by 6 bases, with 19 bases between them. CDR3 length: 15 amino acids. Germline V lookup: CDR1 PRHDT, CDR2 FYEKMQ (reference sequence). The CDR3: CASSSLAGRMGEQYF. The CDR3 bases are TGTGCCAGCAGCTCCTTAGCCGGGAGAATGGGCGAGCAGTACTTC.

This chain joins TRBV11-2 and TRBJ1-5; the D gene is possibly TRBD1 (6 bases). Trimming removed 0 bases from V and 6 bases from J, with 9 bases in between. This CDR3 region has 14 residues. Germline V lookup: CDR1 SGHAT, CDR2 FQNNGV. CDR3 in DNA: TGTGCCAGCAGCTTAGATCTAGGGGGTCAGCCCCAGCATTTT. Encoded protein: CASSLDLGGQPQHF. Full variable domain (missing parts from reference TRBV11-2 and TRBJ1-5): EAGVAQSPRYKIIEKRQSVAFWCNPISGHATLYWYQQILGQGPKLLIQFQNNGVVDDSQLPKDRFSAERLKGVDSTLKIQPAKLEDSAVYLCASSLDLGGQPQHFGDGTRLSIL.

The chain combines TRBV6-5 with TRBJ2-3, with D perhaps matching TRBD2 (6 bases). The CDR3 runs to 15 residues. Deletions cut 0 bases from V and 0 bases from J, with 7 bases between. The germline V gene encodes CDR1 MNHEY and CDR2 SVGAGI. In DNA form, the CDR3 reads TGTGCCAGCAGTTACTCGGGGACTAGCACAGATACGCAGTATTTT. Translated, it gives CASSYSGTSTDTQYF.

The chain recombines TRBV18 with TRBJ2-2; the match to TRBD2 covers 9 bases. Germline V gene sequence: CDR1 KGHSH, CDR2 LQKENI. This CDR3 comprises 16 residues. V shed 0 bases and J 4 bases; nucleotides not matched to a gene: 3. The DNA for the CDR3 is TGTGCCAGCTCACCACCGGCGGGACTAGCCACCGGGGAGCTGTTTTTT. Its translation is CASSPPAGLATGELFF.

The chain combines TRBV6-2 or TRBV6-3 with TRBJ1-3; D not certain. V was trimmed by 2 bases and J by 7 bases, leaving 15 bases between them. This CDR3 comprises 15 residues. Looked up from germline, CDR1 is MNHEY and CDR2 is SVGEGT. CDR3 in amino acids: CASSYADLAGNTIYF. CDR3 sequence (DNA): TGTGCCAGCAGTTACGCCGACCTGGCCGGGAACACCATATATTTT.